This T cell receptor (beta chain) was sequenced in a study of blood T cell repertoires in COVID-19. The CDR3 runs to 16 residues. Germline values: CDR1 SGDLS, CDR2 YYNGEE. V shed 0 bases and J shed 1 base, with 13 bases lying between them. Assay: immunoSEQ multiplex PCR; the TCRdb copy retains only in-frame clones and omits some. The sample yields 200,000 to 250,000 clones, about 76% seen once. The sequence was collected from a woman aged 45-60 years with acute COVID-19. The rearrangement joins TRBV9 to TRBJ1-1; weak D call: TRBD1 (6 bases). Material for sequencing was PBMCs or T cells enriched from blood (not recorded which). The CDR3 here is CASSVATGTTNTEAFF. The CDR3 nucleotides read TGTGCCAGCAGCGTAGCTACGGGGACAACGAACACTGAAGCTTTCTTT.